Shown below are 2 T cell receptor beta chains from a single sample sequenced in a study of T cell responses to AZD1222 COVID-19 vaccine. Measured with immunoSEQ multiplex PCR; TCRdb has only the in-frame clones, and not every one. The data show roughly 99,000 clones, more than 75% seen once. The sequences come from peripheral blood, collected on day 0 of AZD1222 vaccination. These receptor sequences come from an adult in good health.

The rearrangement joins TRBV6-1 to TRBJ1-2; the D gene is possibly TRBD1 (5 bases). With 6 bases removed from V and 4 bases from J, the gap between germline ends came to 21 bases. The CDR3 length is 16 residues. Germline V gives CDR1 MNHNS, CDR2 SASEGT. The CDR3 DNA follows: TGTGCCAGCAGAGAACGAAATGCCCAGGGCATCTATGGCTACACCTTC. Encoded protein: CASRERNAQGIYGYTF.

The chain uses TRBV7-9 and TRBJ1-2, with 7 bases aligning to TRBD1. CDR3 length: 13 amino acids. Trimming removed 5 bases from V and 11 bases from J; junction bases left unmatched: 11. Germline-derived CDR1 and CDR2 are SEHNR and FQNEAQ (reference sequence). CDR3 in DNA: TGTGCCAGCAGCCGACAGGGACCCGGGAGGTACACCTTC. Its protein product is CASSRQGPGRYTF.